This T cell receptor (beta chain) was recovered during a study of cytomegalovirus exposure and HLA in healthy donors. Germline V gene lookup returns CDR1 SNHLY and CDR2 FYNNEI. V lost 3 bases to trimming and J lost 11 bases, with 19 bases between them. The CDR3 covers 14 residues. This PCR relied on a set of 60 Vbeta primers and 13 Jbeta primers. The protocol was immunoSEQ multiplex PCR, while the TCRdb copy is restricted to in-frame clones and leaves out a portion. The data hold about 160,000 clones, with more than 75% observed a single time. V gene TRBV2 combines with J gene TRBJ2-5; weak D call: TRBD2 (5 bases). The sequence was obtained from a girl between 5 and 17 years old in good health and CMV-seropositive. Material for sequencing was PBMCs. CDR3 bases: TGTGCCAGCAGTGATCTGGTAGCGAATGGAGTGCAGTACTTC. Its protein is CASSDLVANGVQYF.